Below, 7 T cell receptor beta chains from the same sample are listed, as sequenced in a study of blood T cell repertoires in COVID-19. Some clones are missing from TCRdb's copy, which holds only in-frame ones; the method was immunoSEQ multiplex PCR. The table records roughly 74,000 clones, around 89% of them present only once. The sequenced sample consisted of PBMCs or T cells enriched from blood (not recorded which). The receptors were sampled from a woman in her fifties or sixties with acute COVID-19.

This chain connects TRBV27 to TRBJ1-1; 8 nucleotides agree with TRBD1. CDR1 is MNHEY, CDR2 SMNVEV, per germline (reference sequence). J was trimmed by 7 bases and V by 5 bases; bases with no gene match: 9. There are 14 residues in the CDR3. The chain's CDR3 is CASSAQGGGFEAFF. In DNA, the CDR3 is TGTGCCAGCAGTGCACAGGGGGGGGGATTTGAAGCTTTCTTT.

V is TRBV4-2 and J is TRBJ1-2; 7 nucleotides agree with TRBD1. The trim removed 2 bases at V and 6 bases at J, leaving 6 bases unmatched. This CDR3 is built from 14 residues. Germline loops: CDR1 LGHNA, CDR2 YNFKEQ. CDR3 DNA: TGTGCCAGCAGCCAAACAGGGGCAGGGGATGGCTACACCTTC. Translation gives CASSQTGAGDGYTF.

The rearrangement uses TRBV6-5 and TRBJ2-7; D perhaps matches TRBD1 (5 bases). The CDR3 spans 15 residues. V dropped 0 bases and J dropped 7 bases, with 16 bases sitting between them. CDR1 and CDR2 from the germline V gene are MNHEY and SVGAGI. The CDR3 DNA is TGTGCCAGCAGTTACTCGGGCAGGGTGGCTACGGAGCAGTACTTC. Its translation is CASSYSGRVATEQYF.

The V call is TRBV9, the J call TRBJ2-7; 12 bases match TRBD2. J was trimmed by 6 bases and V by 0 bases; bases with no gene match: 1. This CDR3 has 14 amino acids. The V gene's germline CDR1 is SGDLS and CDR2 YYNGEE. The CDR3 reads CASSVETSGSEQYF. DNA for the CDR3: TGTGCCAGCAGCGTAGAGACTAGCGGGAGCGAGCAGTACTTC.

The V call is TRBV5-6, the J call TRBJ1-4; 9 bases are a match to TRBD1. V lost 3 bases and J lost 6; bases outside the gene matches: 6. This CDR3 region has 15 residues. Germline V gene sequence: CDR1 SGHDT, CDR2 YYEEEE. The CDR3 bases are TGTGCCAGCAGCTCTTATTGGACAGGGGATGAAAAACTGTTTTTT. Protein: CASSSYWTGDEKLFF.

This clone has just one count. The rearrangement uses TRBV30 and TRBJ1-4; D is uncertain. V was pared by 0 bases and J by 5 bases, with 10 bases between. The length of the CDR3 is 14 residues. Germline loops: CDR1 GTSNPN, CDR2 SVGIG (reference sequence). In DNA form, the CDR3 reads TGTGCCTGGAGTGTACTGTCGGGAAATGAAAAACTGTTTTTT. Translated: CAWSVLSGNEKLFF.

The chain employs TRBV27 and TRBJ2-7; D not resolved. This CDR3 contains 14 residues. Germline CDR1 reads MNHEY; CDR2 reads SMNVEV (reference sequence). Trimming removed 0 bases at V and 3 bases at J, with 9 bases between. CDR3: CASSLSAPGYEQYF. The CDR3 DNA follows: TGTGCCAGCAGTTTATCAGCGCCCGGCTACGAGCAGTACTTC.